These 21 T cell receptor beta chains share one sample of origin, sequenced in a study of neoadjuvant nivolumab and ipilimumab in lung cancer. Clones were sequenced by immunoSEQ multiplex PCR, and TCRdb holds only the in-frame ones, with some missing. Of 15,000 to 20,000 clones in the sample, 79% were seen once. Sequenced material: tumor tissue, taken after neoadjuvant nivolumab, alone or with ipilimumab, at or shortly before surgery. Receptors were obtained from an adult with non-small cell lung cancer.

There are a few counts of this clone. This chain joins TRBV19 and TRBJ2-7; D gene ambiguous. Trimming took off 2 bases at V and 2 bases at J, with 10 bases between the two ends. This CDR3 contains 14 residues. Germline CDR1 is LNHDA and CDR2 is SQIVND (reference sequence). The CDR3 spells CASSISDLTYEQYF. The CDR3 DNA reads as TGTGCCAGTAGTATAAGTGACCTAACCTACGAGCAGTACTTC. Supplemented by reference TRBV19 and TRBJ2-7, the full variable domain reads DGGITQSPKYLFRKEGQNVTLSCEQNLNHDAMYWYRQDPGQGLRLIYYSQIVNDFQKGDIAEGYSVSREKKESFPLTVTSAQKNPTAFYLCASSISDLTYEQYFGPGTRLTVT.

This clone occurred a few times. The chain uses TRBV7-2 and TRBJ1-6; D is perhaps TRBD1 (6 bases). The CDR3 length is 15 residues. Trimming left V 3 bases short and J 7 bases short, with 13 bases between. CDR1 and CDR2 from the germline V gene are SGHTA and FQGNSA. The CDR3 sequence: CASSFKGQQNSPLHF. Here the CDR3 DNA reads TGTGCCAGCAGCTTTAAAGGACAGCAGAATTCACCCCTCCACTTT.

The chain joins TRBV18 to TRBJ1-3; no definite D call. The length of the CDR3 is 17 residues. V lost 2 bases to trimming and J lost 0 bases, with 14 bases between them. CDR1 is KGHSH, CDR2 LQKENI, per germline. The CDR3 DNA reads TGTGCCAGCTCACCAAAATCCCAGGCCTCCTCTGGAAACACCATATATTTT. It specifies CASSPKSQASSGNTIYF.

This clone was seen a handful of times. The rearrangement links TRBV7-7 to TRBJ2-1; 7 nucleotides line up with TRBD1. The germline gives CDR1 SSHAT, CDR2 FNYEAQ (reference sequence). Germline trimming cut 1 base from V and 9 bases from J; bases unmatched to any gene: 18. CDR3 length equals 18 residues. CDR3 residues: CASSLGFIPGQRTPEQFF. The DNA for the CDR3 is TGTGCCAGCAGCTTAGGCTTCATCCCGGGACAGCGGACACCTGAGCAGTTCTTC.

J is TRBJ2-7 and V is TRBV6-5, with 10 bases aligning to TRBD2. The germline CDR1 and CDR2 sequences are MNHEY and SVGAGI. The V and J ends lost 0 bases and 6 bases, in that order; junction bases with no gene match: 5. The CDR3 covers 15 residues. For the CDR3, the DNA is TGTGCCAGCAGTTACTCGGGAGCGGGGGGGGCCGAGCAGTACTTC. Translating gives CASSYSGAGGAEQYF.

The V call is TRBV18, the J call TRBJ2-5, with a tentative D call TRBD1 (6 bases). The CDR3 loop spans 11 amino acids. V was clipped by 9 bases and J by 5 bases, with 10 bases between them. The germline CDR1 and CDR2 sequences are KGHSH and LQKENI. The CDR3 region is CASQGSETQYF. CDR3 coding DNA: TGTGCCAGTCAGGGGTCGGAGACCCAGTACTTC.

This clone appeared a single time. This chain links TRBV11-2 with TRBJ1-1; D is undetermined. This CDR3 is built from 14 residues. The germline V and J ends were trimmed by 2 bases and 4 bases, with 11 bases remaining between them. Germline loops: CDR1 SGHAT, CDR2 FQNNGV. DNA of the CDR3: TGTGCCAGCAGCTTATACGTGGTTGGCACTGAAGCTTTCTTT. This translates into CASSLYVVGTEAFF.

Here the CDR3 DNA reads TGTGCCAGCTCACCAATTTCAGGGACAAACAAGAACACTGAAGCTTTCTTT. Translation gives CASSPISGTNKNTEAFF. The chain couples TRBV18 to TRBJ1-1, with D possibly being TRBD1 (6 bases). Per the germline V gene, CDR1 is KGHSH and CDR2 is LQKENI. The CDR3 is 17 residues long. V was clipped by 2 bases and J by 1 base, with 17 bases between them.

The CDR3 region is CASSPPGGLALLETQYF. DNA of the CDR3: TGTGCCAGCAGCCCACCCGGGGGGCTGGCCCTATTGGAGACCCAGTACTTC. The V gene is TRBV7-9, the J gene TRBJ2-5; the D gene is possibly TRBD2 (7 bases). Germline V CDR1 and CDR2: SEHNR, FQNEAQ (reference sequence). Trimming took 5 bases from V and 5 from J, leaving 24 bases between them. The CDR3 extends over 17 amino acids.

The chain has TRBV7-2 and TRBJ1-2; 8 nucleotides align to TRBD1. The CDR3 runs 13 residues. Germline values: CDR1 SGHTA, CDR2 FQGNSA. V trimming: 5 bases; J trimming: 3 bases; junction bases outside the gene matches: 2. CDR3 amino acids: CASSQTGDYGYTF. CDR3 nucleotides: TGTGCCAGCAGCCAGACAGGGGACTATGGCTACACCTTC.

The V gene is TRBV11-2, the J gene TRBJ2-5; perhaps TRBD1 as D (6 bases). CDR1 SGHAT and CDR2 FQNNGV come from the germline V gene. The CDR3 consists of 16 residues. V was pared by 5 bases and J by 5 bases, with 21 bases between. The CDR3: CASSPHGGQGEETQYF. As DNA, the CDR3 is TGTGCCAGCAGCCCCCATGGGGGCCAAGGAGAGGAGACCCAGTACTTC.

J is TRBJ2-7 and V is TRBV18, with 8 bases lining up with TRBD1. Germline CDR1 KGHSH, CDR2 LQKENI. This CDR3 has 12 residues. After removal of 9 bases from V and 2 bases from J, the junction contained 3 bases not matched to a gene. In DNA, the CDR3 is TGTGCCAGTGGGACAGGCCCCTACGAGCAGTACTTC. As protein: CASGTGPYEQYF.

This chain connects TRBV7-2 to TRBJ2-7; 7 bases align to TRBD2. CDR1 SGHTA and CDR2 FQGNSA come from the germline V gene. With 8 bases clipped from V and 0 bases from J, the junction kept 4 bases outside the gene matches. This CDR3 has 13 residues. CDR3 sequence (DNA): TGTGCCAGCGGGAGGGAGGTCTCCTACGAGCAGTACTTC. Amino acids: CASGREVSYEQYF.

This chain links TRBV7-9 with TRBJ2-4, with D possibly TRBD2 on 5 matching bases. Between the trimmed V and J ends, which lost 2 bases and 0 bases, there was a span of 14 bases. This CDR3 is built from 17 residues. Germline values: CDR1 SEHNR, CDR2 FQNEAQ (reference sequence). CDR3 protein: CASSLSPAGLAKNIQYF. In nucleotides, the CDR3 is TGTGCCAGCAGCTTATCCCCGGCAGGACTAGCCAAAAACATTCAGTACTTC.

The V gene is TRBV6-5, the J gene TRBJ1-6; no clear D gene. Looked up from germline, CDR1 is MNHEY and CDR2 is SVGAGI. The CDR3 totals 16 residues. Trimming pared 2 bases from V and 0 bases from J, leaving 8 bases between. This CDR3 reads CASSYDWSSYNSPLHF. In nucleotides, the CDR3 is TGTGCCAGCAGTTACGATTGGAGCTCCTATAATTCACCCCTCCACTTT.

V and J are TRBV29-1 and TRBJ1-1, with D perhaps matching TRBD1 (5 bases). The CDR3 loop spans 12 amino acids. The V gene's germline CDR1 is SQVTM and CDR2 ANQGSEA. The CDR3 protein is CGSFGGGTEAFF. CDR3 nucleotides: TGCGGATCCTTTGGGGGAGGAACTGAAGCTTTCTTT.

The CDR3 loop is CASSEGQGRPETQYF. The CDR3, as DNA: TGTGCCAGCAGTGAGGGACAGGGGCGTCCAGAGACCCAGTACTTC. V usage is TRBV6-1 and J usage is TRBJ2-5; 10 nucleotides match TRBD1. V trimming: 3 bases; J trimming: 4 bases; junction bases outside the gene matches: 5. The CDR3 contains 15 residues. Germline loops: CDR1 MNHNS, CDR2 SASEGT.

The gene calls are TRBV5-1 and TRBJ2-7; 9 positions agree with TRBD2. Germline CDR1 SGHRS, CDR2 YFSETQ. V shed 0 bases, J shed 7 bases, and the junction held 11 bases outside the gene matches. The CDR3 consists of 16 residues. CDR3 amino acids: CASSLDLAGKWGEQYF. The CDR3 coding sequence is TGCGCCAGCAGCTTGGACCTAGCGGGGAAATGGGGTGAGCAGTACTTC.

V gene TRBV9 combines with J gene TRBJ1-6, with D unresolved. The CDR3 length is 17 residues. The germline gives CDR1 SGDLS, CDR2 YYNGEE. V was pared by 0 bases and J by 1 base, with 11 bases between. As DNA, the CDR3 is TGTGCCAGCAGCGTAGAGTCAGTGGGGTCCTATAATTCACCCCTCCACTTT. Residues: CASSVESVGSYNSPLHF.

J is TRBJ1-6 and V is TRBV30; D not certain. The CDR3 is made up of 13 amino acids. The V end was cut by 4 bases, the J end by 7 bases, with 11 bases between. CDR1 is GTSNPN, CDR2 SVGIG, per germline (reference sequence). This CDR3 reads CAWKLALNSPLHF. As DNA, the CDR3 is TGTGCCTGGAAGCTCGCGTTGAATTCACCCCTCCACTTT.

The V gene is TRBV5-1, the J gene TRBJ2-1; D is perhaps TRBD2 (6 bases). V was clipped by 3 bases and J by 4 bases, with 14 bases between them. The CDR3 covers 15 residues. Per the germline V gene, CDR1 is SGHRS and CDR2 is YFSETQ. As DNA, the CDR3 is TGCGCCAGCAGCTCATCGTCCCGGGGGTACAATGAGCAGTTCTTC. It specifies CASSSSSRGYNEQFF. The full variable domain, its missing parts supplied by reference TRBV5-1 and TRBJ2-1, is KAGVTQTPRYLIKTRGQQVTLSCSPISGHRSVSWYQQTPGQGLQFLFEYFSETQRNKGNFPGRFSGRQFSNSRSEMNVSTLELGDSALYLCASSSSSRGYNEQFFGPGTRLTVL.